Listed below are T cell receptor beta chains from one sample, sequenced in a study of CD8 T cells in ankylosing spondylitis. Each CDR3 protein is one row after TCRdb ran MiXCR on the 5' RACE reads. Of around 230,000 distinct CDR3 sequences in the sample, 7.5% to 9.5% were seen once. Sequencing was performed on blood, either unsorted or a sorted T cell fraction (not recorded which). These receptors were collected from a female donor with ankylosing spondylitis or in good health (not recorded which). The CDR3 runs from the conserved cysteine through the conserved F or W. The D gene is left open where the match is weak.

J gene | V gene | D gene | CDR3 protein
TRBJ2-7 | TRBV20-1 | . | CSAIRDNYEQYF
TRBJ2-1 | TRBV5-6 | TRBD2 | CASSSPEREGRTLPNEQFF
TRBJ2-2 | TRBV7-2 | TRBD2 | CASSLGPSGRLTGELFF
TRBJ2-1 | TRBV11-1 | TRBD2 | CASSLVRLAGGPEHNEQFF
TRBJ2-2 | TRBV5-1 | . | CASSLETHTGELFF
TRBJ2-7 | TRBV5-1 | . | CASSLEGPYEQYF
TRBJ1-1 | TRBV12-3/TRBV12-4 | TRBD1 | CASSSTGVGTEAFF
TRBJ2-1 | TRBV6-2/TRBV6-3 | TRBD2 | CASSYRLLTSGSLNEQFF
TRBJ2-6 | TRBV11-1 | . | CASTQTGANVLTF
TRBJ2-5 | TRBV2 | . | CASSDLSRQGTQYF
TRBJ2-1 | TRBV11-2 | . | CASSLNTGINEQFF
TRBJ2-3 | TRBV15 | TRBD2 | CATSRDGGSRADTQYF
TRBJ2-1 | TRBV20-1 | . | CSARVVRGPPQNEQFF
TRBJ2-2 | TRBV6-1 | TRBD2 | CASGLVLNTGELFF
TRBJ1-3 | TRBV12-3/TRBV12-4 | . | CASSSTGGKRNTIYF
TRBJ2-1 | TRBV7-9 | . | CASSPNRVFSYNEQFF